Ten or more counts support the clone carrying this T cell receptor beta chain. The data were taken from a study of identical twins. The V end lost 1 base, the J end lost 8 bases, and 6 bases lay between the germline ends. Germline values: CDR1 SGHTA, CDR2 FQGNSA. The CDR3 length is 12 residues. A universal primer site was created by template switching, with the cDNA bearing unique molecular identifiers. TCRdb passed the 5' RACE reads through MiXCR, listing each CDR3 protein once. The profile shows more than 1.5 million distinct CDR3 sequences, around a third of them singletons. This chain connects TRBV7-2 to TRBJ2-1; D unresolved. The sequenced material came from cord blood. The sequence was collected from a newborn girl in good health. CDR3 amino acids: CASSLVRYEQFF. The CDR3 DNA reads TGTGCCAGCAGCTTAGTAAGGTATGAGCAGTTCTTC.